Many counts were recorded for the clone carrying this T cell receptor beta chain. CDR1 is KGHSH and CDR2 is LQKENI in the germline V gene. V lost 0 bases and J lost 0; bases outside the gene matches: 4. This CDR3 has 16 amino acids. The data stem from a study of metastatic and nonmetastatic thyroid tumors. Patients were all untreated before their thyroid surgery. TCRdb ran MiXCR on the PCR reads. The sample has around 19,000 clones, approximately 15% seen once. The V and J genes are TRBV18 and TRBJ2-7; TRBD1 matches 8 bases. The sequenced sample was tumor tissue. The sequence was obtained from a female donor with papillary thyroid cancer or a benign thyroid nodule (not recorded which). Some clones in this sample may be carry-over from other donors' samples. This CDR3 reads CASSPPRDRTSYEQYF. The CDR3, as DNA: TGTGCCAGCTCACCACCCCGGGACAGGACCTCCTACGAGCAGTACTTC.